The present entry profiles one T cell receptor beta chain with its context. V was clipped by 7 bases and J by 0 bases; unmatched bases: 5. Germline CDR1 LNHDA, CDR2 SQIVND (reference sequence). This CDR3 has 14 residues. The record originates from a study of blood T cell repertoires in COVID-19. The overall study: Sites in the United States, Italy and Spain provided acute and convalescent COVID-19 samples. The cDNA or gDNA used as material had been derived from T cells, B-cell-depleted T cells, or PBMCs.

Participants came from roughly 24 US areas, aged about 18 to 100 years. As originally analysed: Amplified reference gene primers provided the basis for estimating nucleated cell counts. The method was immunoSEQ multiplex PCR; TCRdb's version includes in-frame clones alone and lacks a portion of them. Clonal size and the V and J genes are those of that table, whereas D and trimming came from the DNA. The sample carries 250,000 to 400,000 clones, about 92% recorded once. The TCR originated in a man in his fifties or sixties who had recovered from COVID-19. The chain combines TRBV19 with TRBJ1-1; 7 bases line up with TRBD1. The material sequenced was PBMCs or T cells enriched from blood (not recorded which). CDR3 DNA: TGTGCCAGTACCCTTGGGACAGTGAACACTGAAGCTTTCTTT. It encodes CASTLGTVNTEAFF.